Sequencing of this T cell receptor (beta chain) was carried out in a study of chemoradiotherapy in HPV16-positive cancers. Using immunoSEQ multiplex PCR, the repertoire was profiled, and TCRdb retains in-frame clones only, with some absent. The sample has 2,800 or so clones, roughly three quarters seen once. This clone has a single count. This specimen was collected from a patient who underwent chemoradiotherapy. This TCR derives from a human donor with HPV-associated anogenital cancer.

The DNA of the CDR3 is TGTGCCTGGGGTCATCTCGGGGCGCGGAACACTGAAGCTTTCTTT. As protein: CAWGHLGARNTEAFF. V and J are TRBV30 and TRBJ1-1; perhaps TRBD1 as D (5 bases). The germline V gene has CDR1 GTSNPN and CDR2 SVGIG (reference sequence). Deletions cut 5 bases from V and 1 base from J, with 17 bases between. The length of the CDR3 is 15 residues.